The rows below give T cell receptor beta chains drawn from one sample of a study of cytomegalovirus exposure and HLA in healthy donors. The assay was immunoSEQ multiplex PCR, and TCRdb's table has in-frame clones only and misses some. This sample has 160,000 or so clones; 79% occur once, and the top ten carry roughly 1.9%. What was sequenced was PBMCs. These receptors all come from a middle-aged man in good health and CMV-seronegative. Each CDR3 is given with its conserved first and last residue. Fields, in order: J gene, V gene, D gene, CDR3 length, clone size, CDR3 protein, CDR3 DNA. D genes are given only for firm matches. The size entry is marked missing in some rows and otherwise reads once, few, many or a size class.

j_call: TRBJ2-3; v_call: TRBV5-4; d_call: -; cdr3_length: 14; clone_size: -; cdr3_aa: CASSLSGSTDTQYF; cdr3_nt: TGTGCCAGCAGCCTAAGCGGTAGCACAGATACGCAGTATTTT
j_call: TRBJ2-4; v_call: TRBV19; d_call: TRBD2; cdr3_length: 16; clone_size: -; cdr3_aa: CASSFATSGRENIQYF; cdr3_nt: TGTGCCAGTAGTTTTGCGACTAGCGGGAGAGAGAACATTCAGTACTTC
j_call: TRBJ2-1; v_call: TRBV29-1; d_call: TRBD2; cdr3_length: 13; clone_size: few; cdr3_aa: CSVEFLAVNEQFF; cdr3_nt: TGCAGCGTTGAGTTTCTAGCGGTGAATGAGCAGTTCTTC
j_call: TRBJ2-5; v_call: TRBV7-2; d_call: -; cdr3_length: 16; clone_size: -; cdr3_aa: CASSLSWARGQETQYF; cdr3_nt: TGTGCCAGCAGCTTGAGCTGGGCCAGGGGACAAGAGACCCAGTACTTC
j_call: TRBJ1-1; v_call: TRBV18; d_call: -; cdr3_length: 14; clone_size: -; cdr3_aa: CASSPRTANTEAFF; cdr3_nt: TGTGCCAGCTCACCAAGGACAGCGAACACTGAAGCTTTCTTT
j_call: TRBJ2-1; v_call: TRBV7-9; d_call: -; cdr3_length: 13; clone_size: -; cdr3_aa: CASSFRGYNEQFF; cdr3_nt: TGTGCCAGCAGCTTCCGGGGGTACAATGAGCAGTTCTTC
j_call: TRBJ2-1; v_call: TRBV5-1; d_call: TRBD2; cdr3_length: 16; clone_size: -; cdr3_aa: CASGPSGGSSYNEQFF; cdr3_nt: TGCGCCAGCGGACCTAGCGGGGGGAGCTCCTACAATGAGCAGTTCTTC
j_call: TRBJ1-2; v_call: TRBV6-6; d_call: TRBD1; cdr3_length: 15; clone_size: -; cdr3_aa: CASILRQGGNDGYTF; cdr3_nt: TGTGCCAGCATCCTCCGACAGGGGGGAAACGATGGCTACACCTTC
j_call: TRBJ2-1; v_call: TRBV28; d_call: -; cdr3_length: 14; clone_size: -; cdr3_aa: CAIEKNGGDNEQFF; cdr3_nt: TGTGCCATCGAAAAGAACGGAGGAGACAATGAGCAGTTCTTC
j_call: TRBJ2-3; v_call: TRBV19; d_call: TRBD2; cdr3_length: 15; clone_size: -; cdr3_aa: CASSMGTSGSDTQYF; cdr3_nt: TGTGCCAGTAGTATGGGGACTAGCGGGTCAGATACGCAGTATTTT
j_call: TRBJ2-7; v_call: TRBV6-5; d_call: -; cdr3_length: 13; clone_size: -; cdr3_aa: CAVTTGLSGEQYF; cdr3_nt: TGTGCCGTTACGACGGGGTTGTCTGGCGAGCAGTACTTC